Below, 30 T cell receptor beta chains from the same sample are listed, as sequenced in a study of human T cells and chemical hapten exposure. Using its own MiXCR run on the RACE reads, TCRdb lists one record per CDR3 protein. This table holds around 200,000 distinct CDR3 sequences, under 25% found once. Time point defined: patch test 3, about 24 weeks after DPC sensitization. The sample's treatment: therapeutic diphenylcyclopropenone sensitization with weekly scalp DPC. The sequencing used whole blood, collected in connection with sensitization to the hapten diphenylcyclopropenone (DPC). All receptors derive from a woman between 40 and 55 years old with alopecia areata. Some clones in this sample may be carry-over from other donors' samples.

There are many counts of this clonotype. Germline is not matched at one junction end, which may reflect a read error. V usage is TRBV7-7 and J usage is TRBJ2-2; 9 nucleotides align to TRBD2. Per germline, CDR1 SSHAT and CDR2 FNYEAQ (reference sequence). There are 16 residues in the CDR3. The CDR3 sequence: CASSLVAGDGTGELFF. CDR3 nucleotide sequence: TGTGCTAGCAGCTTAGTAGCGGGAGATGGCACCGGGGAGCTGTTTTTT.

This clonotype has at least ten counts. V and J are TRBV5-1 and TRBJ2-1, with D perhaps matching TRBD1 (6 bases). Trimming cost V 0 bases and J 6 bases, with 16 bases left between them. Germline values: CDR1 SGHRS, CDR2 YFSETQ. This CDR3 is 16 amino acids long. The CDR3 spells CASSLEGGPPSNEQFF. The CDR3 bases are TGCGCCAGCAGCTTGGAAGGGGGACCACCCTCCAATGAGCAGTTCTTC.

This chain joins TRBV12-3 or TRBV12-4 and TRBJ2-7; 12 nucleotides agree with TRBD2. Trimming removed 6 bases from V and 6 bases from J; junction bases left unmatched: 3. This CDR3 spans 13 amino acids. This CDR3 is CASRPLAGGEQYF. CDR3 sequence (DNA): TGTGCCAGCAGGCCACTAGCGGGAGGCGAGCAGTACTTC.

This clonotype appeared a few times. The rearrangement links TRBV4-3 to TRBJ1-1; the D is unclear. The CDR3 is made up of 15 amino acids. The germline CDR1 and CDR2 sequences are LGHNA and YSLEER. The germline V and J ends were trimmed by 0 bases and 7 bases, with 15 bases remaining between them. The CDR3 sequence: CASSQDRGAWSEAFF. The CDR3 region has the DNA TGCGCCAGCAGCCAAGATCGTGGCGCGTGGAGTGAAGCTTTCTTT.

The chain uses TRBV27 and TRBJ2-3; D is possibly TRBD1 or TRBD2 (5 bases each). V was pared by 2 bases and J by 5 bases, with 5 bases between. The CDR3 has 12 amino acids. Germline V gives CDR1 MNHEY, CDR2 SMNVEV (reference sequence). This CDR3 is CASSLGGDTQYF. The DNA for the CDR3 is TGTGCCAGCAGTTTAGGGGGAGATACGCAGTATTTT.

The sample holds many counts of this clonotype. The chain carries TRBV5-1 and TRBJ2-3; TRBD1 matches at 10 bases. The ends lost 0 bases at V and 5 bases at J; junction bases unmatched: 6. Germline CDR1 reads SGHRS; CDR2 reads YFSETQ. CDR3 length equals 16 residues. The CDR3 sequence: CASSLGQGAPGDTQYF. DNA of the CDR3: TGCGCCAGCAGCTTGGGACAGGGGGCGCCCGGAGATACGCAGTATTTT.

This clonotype was observed a single time. The V call is TRBV24-1, the J call TRBJ2-7, with D hard to call. V gave up 9 bases and J gave up 0 bases, with 11 bases separating them. Per the germline V gene, CDR1 is KGHDR and CDR2 is SFDVKD. The CDR3 sequence is 13 residues long. CDR3 nucleotides: TGTGCCACCGGTACCACTGACTCCTACGAGCAGTACTTC. It translates to CATGTTDSYEQYF.

This rearrangement joins TRBV20-1 to TRBJ2-5, with 7 positions matching TRBD1. The length of the CDR3 is 14 residues. CDR1 is DFQATT and CDR2 is SNEGSKA in the germline V gene (reference sequence). The V gene end was trimmed by 6 bases and the J gene end by 4 bases; junction bases not matched to a gene: 11. This chain's CDR3 is CSASGLDRAETQYF. The CDR3 DNA is TGCAGTGCCTCAGGTCTCGACAGGGCAGAGACCCAGTACTTC.

This clonotype was found a few times. The chain recombines TRBV20-1 with TRBJ2-3; 9 bases map to TRBD2. Germline V gene data show CDR1 as DFQATT and CDR2 as SNEGSKA (reference sequence). The junction had 8 bases not matched to a gene; V was cut back by 3 bases and J by 4 bases. This CDR3 spans 15 amino acids. The CDR3 nucleotides read TGCAGTGCTAGGATAGCGGGAGTGGGGTCAGATACGCAGTATTTT. Amino acids: CSARIAGVGSDTQYF.

V is TRBV5-1 and J is TRBJ2-3, with 9 positions matching TRBD2. CDR1 is SGHRS, CDR2 YFSETQ, per germline. This CDR3 region has 16 residues. J gave up 3 bases and V 2 bases, and 7 bases lay outside the gene matches. DNA of the CDR3: TGCGCCAGCAGCTTAACTTTAGCGGGAGCTACAGATACGCAGTATTTT. This gives the protein CASSLTLAGATDTQYF.

The chain combines TRBV20-1 with TRBJ2-1; TRBD2 matches at 7 bases. Germline CDR1 DFQATT, CDR2 SNEGSKA (reference sequence). This CDR3 has 16 amino acids. CDR3 residues: CSGEGLLGPPYNEQFF. CDR3 sequence (DNA): TGCAGCGGGGAGGGACTCCTAGGCCCCCCTTACAATGAGCAGTTCTTC.

This clonotype showed up just a few times. The chain couples TRBV14 to TRBJ2-5; TRBD2 matches at 13 bases. This CDR3 is built from 17 residues. Germline V lookup: CDR1 SGHDN, CDR2 FVKESK. With 4 bases clipped from V and 4 bases from J, the junction kept 9 bases outside the gene matches. Written as DNA, the CDR3 is TGTGCCAGCAGCCGTCGGACTAGCGGGAGTTTCTCAGAGACCCAGTACTTC. This sequence encodes CASSRRTSGSFSETQYF.

The J gene is TRBJ2-3, the V gene TRBV6-6; 12 positions agree with TRBD2. Germline loops: CDR1 MNHNY, CDR2 SVGAGI (reference sequence). CDR3 length: 19 amino acids. Losses at the gene ends were 0 bases for V and 3 bases for J; bases not matched to a gene: 10. The CDR3 nucleotides read TGTGCCAGCAGTTACTCCCGCCTCGTACTAGCGGGAGGTACAGATACGCAGTATTTT. Protein: CASSYSRLVLAGGTDTQYF.

This clonotype was counted a few times. The chain has TRBV20-1 and TRBJ1-5; D is possibly TRBD1 (6 bases). V was shortened by 5 bases and J by 2 bases, with 25 bases between the two germline ends. The CDR3 length is 18 residues. The germline V gene has CDR1 DFQATT and CDR2 SNEGSKA (reference sequence). CDR3 bases: TGCAGTGCTGCCGCGCGGACAGCCGGAATATTTGGCAATCAGCCCCAGCATTTT. This gives the protein CSAAARTAGIFGNQPQHF.

In this sample, this clonotype turned up once. The chain carries TRBV12-3 or TRBV12-4 and TRBJ1-5, with 7 positions matching TRBD1. V shed 6 bases, J shed 2 bases, and the junction held 4 bases outside the gene matches. The CDR3 length is 14 residues. The CDR3, as DNA: TGTGCCAGCAGGCAAACAGGGGGCAATCAGCCCCAGCATTTT. This codes for CASRQTGGNQPQHF.

About this clonotype: Only one base separates this from a far larger clonotype, so it likely reflects a read error. The V call is TRBV28, the J call TRBJ2-1; 15 nucleotides line up with TRBD2. V lost 5 bases, J lost 8 bases, and 4 bases stayed unmatched. The CDR3 length is 15 residues. Germline CDR1 reads MDHEN; CDR2 reads SYDVKM. CDR3 DNA sequence: TGTGCCAGCAGTCCGGGACTAGCGGGAGGTGATGAGCAGTTCTTC. This gives the protein CASSPGLAGGDEQFF.

Only a few counts were recorded for this clonotype. The V and J genes are TRBV5-1 and TRBJ1-5; 7 bases match TRBD1. CDR1 is SGHRS and CDR2 is YFSETQ in the germline V gene. This CDR3 has 13 residues. V shed 5 bases, J shed 7 bases, and the junction held 6 bases outside the gene matches. The DNA of the CDR3 is TGCGCCAGCAGAACAGGGGAAGGGCAGCCCCAGCATTTT. It is translated as CASRTGEGQPQHF.

This clonotype was seen ten or more times. The V gene is TRBV27, the J gene TRBJ2-3; the D call may be TRBD1 or TRBD2 (5 bases each). Germline values: CDR1 MNHEY, CDR2 SMNVEV (reference sequence). The CDR3 is 13 amino acids. Between the trimmed V and J ends, which lost 5 bases and 6 bases, there was a span of 12 bases. The CDR3 nucleotides are TGTGCCAGCAGTACGGTGGGACGGGATACGCAGTATTTT. Amino acids: CASSTVGRDTQYF.

This clonotype showed up just once. This chain links TRBV7-2 with TRBJ2-7; TRBD2 is a possible D gene (5 bases). Germline CDR1 reads SGHTA; CDR2 reads FQGNSA. This CDR3 is built from 15 residues. Between the trimmed V and J ends, which lost 4 bases and 1 base, there was a span of 14 bases. The CDR3 loop reads CASSSLMGSSYEQYF. CDR3 DNA: TGTGCCAGCAGCTCACTAATGGGGAGTTCCTACGAGCAGTACTTC.

The chain combines TRBV7-6 with TRBJ2-1, with D unclear. The CDR3 is 13 residues long. Germline loops: CDR1 SGHVS, CDR2 FNYEAQ. Trimming took off 1 base at V and 4 bases at J, with 5 bases between the two ends. The CDR3 region is CASSLEVYNEQFF. For the CDR3, the DNA is TGTGCCAGCAGCTTAGAGGTTTACAATGAGCAGTTCTTC.

The genes are TRBV29-1 and TRBJ1-1; D is ambiguous. This CDR3 has 11 amino acids. The ends were cut back, 6 bases at V and 6 bases at J, with 11 bases in the middle. Germline CDR1 is SQVTM and CDR2 is ANQGSEA. CDR3 DNA: TGCAGCGTGGTTGACGTCTCTGAAGCTTTCTTT. Translating gives CSVVDVSEAFF.

This clonotype was observed a handful of times. The chain's CDR3 is CASSLLDPAGALSGANVLTF. The CDR3 nucleotides read TGTGCCAGCAGCCTCCTCGATCCTGCGGGAGCCCTCTCTGGGGCCAACGTCCTGACTTTC. The J gene is TRBJ2-6, the V gene TRBV6-2 or TRBV6-3; TRBD2 agrees at 7 bases. V was clipped by 6 bases and J by 0 bases; unmatched bases: 17. Germline V gene lookup returns CDR1 MNHEY and CDR2 SVGEGT. The CDR3 contains 20 residues.

V is TRBV20-1 and J is TRBJ1-4, with TRBD1 matching over 7 bases. Germline V gene lookup returns CDR1 DFQATT and CDR2 SNEGSKA (reference sequence). This CDR3 spans 13 amino acids. The V segment lost 3 bases and the J segment 5 bases; nucleotides outside the gene matches: 3. This CDR3 is CSARGQLNEKLFF. In DNA, the CDR3 is TGCAGTGCTAGGGGACAGCTAAATGAAAAACTGTTTTTT.

The CDR3 reads CSASSSQGRAYEQYF. The CDR3, as DNA: TGCAGTGCTAGCTCCTCGCAGGGTAGAGCCTACGAGCAGTACTTC. V gene TRBV20-1 combines with J gene TRBJ2-7; possibly TRBD1 for D (5 bases). This CDR3 has 15 residues. Germline V gene sequence: CDR1 DFQATT, CDR2 SNEGSKA (reference sequence). The ends were cut back, 3 bases at V and 2 bases at J, with 17 bases in the middle.

DNA for the CDR3: TGCGCCAGCAGCCTCCTTTTAGCGGGAGTACCCTACAATGAGCAGTTCTTC. Amino acids: CASSLLLAGVPYNEQFF. The V call is TRBV4-1, the J call TRBJ2-1; TRBD2 matches at 9 bases. Germline lookup yields CDR1 MGHRA and CDR2 YSYEKL. The CDR3 spans 17 residues. V trimming: 4 bases; J trimming: 2 bases; junction bases outside the gene matches: 9.

The chain carries TRBV9 and TRBJ2-2, with D unclear. This CDR3 is 15 amino acids long. CDR1 is SGDLS and CDR2 is YYNGEE in the germline V gene. V was cut by 0 bases and J by 4 bases, with 10 bases left in between. CDR3: CASSVAPQVTGELFF. The CDR3 region has the DNA TGTGCCAGCAGCGTAGCCCCCCAGGTCACCGGGGAGCTGTTTTTT. The full variable domain, completed using reference TRBV9 and TRBJ2-2, is DSGVTQTPKHLITATGQRVTLRCSPRSGDLSVYWYQQSLDQGLQFLIQYYNGEERAKGNILERFSAQQFPDLHSELNLSSLELGDSALYFCASSVAPQVTGELFFGEGSRLTVL.

This clonotype has a single count. The J gene is TRBJ2-2, the V gene TRBV27; D may be TRBD2 (6 bases). Per the germline V gene, CDR1 is MNHEY and CDR2 is SMNVEV (reference sequence). This CDR3 spans 13 amino acids. The V end lost 6 bases, the J end lost 4 bases, and 9 bases lay between the germline ends. The CDR3 sequence: CASRGGFTGELFF. The CDR3 region has the DNA TGTGCCAGCAGGGGGGGATTCACCGGGGAGCTGTTTTTT.

The CDR3 is CSATGQLNTEAFF. DNA of the CDR3: TGCAGTGCTACCGGACAGTTGAACACTGAAGCTTTCTTT. The chain uses TRBV20-1 and TRBJ1-1, with D maybe TRBD1 (6 bases). Germline loops: CDR1 DFQATT, CDR2 SNEGSKA (reference sequence). The CDR3 spans 13 residues. Trimming stripped 4 bases from V and 0 bases from J, with 9 bases between.

This clonotype was detected only a few times. The J gene is TRBJ2-1, the V gene TRBV5-1; a possible D gene is TRBD2 (6 bases). The CDR3 loop spans 14 amino acids. Germline V lookup: CDR1 SGHRS, CDR2 YFSETQ. Between the trimmed V and J ends, which lost 4 bases and 15 bases, there was a span of 23 bases. The CDR3, as DNA: TGCGCCAGCAGCGGAGGGGAACCCAGCGATAACCCGTTCTTC. Protein sequence: CASSGGEPSDNPFF.

This clonotype has only a few counts. The V call is TRBV5-1, the J call TRBJ2-5; D tentatively fits TRBD1 or TRBD2 (5 bases each). The germline V gene encodes CDR1 SGHRS and CDR2 YFSETQ. The CDR3 contains 16 residues. V lost 0 bases and J lost 2, with 14 bases in between. CDR3 sequence (DNA): TGCGCCAGCAGCTTGGTCCGCTCGGGGCGGCAAGAGACCCAGTACTTC. It is translated as CASSLVRSGRQETQYF.